One and the same sample provided the 11 T cell receptor beta chains below, sequenced in a study of blood T cell dynamics during melanoma immunotherapy. Indicated time point: week 3, after first cycle of checkpoint inhibitor. Sequencing used immunoSEQ multiplex PCR; TCRdb keeps in-frame clones, though not all of them. The sample includes roughly 15,000 clones, about nine tenths seen only once; the top ten take 4% to 5.5%. The starting material was blood, obtained from a patient treated with checkpoint blockade. The receptors stem from a human donor with melanoma.

The V call is TRBV4-2, the J call TRBJ2-5; 9 nucleotides align to TRBD1. The ends lost 0 bases at V and 5 bases at J; junction bases unmatched: 1. This CDR3 is built from 14 residues. Germline V lookup: CDR1 LGHNA, CDR2 YNFKEQ. The CDR3 DNA follows: TGTGCCAGCAGCCAAGAGGGGACAGGGGAGACCCAGTACTTC. It specifies CASSQEGTGETQYF.

This chain uses TRBV4-3 with TRBJ2-3, with 9 bases lining up with TRBD2. CDR3 length equals 15 residues. Germline lookup yields CDR1 LGHNA and CDR2 YSLEER. After removal of 1 base from V and 8 bases from J, the junction contained 7 bases not matched to a gene. Here the CDR3 DNA reads TGCGCCAGCAGCCAAGTTCTAGCGGGGTCGGTTACGCAGTATTTT. It yields the protein CASSQVLAGSVTQYF.

This chain uses TRBV5-6 with TRBJ2-1; TRBD1 matches 9 bases. Germline trimming cut 4 bases from V and 6 bases from J; bases unmatched to any gene: 17. This CDR3 contains 18 residues. Germline V gives CDR1 SGHDT, CDR2 YYEEEE. DNA of the CDR3: TGTGCCAGCAGCCTCCAATGGACCGGGACAGGGTACCTCAATGAGCAGTTCTTC. Its protein is CASSLQWTGTGYLNEQFF.

This chain links TRBV7-2 with TRBJ2-7; D is ambiguous. This CDR3 has 14 amino acids. V lost 1 base and J lost 6, with 13 bases in between. The V gene's germline CDR1 is SGHTA and CDR2 FQGNSA. As DNA, the CDR3 is TGTGCCAGCAGCTTAGGCGCGGAAAGGGCCGAGCAGTACTTC. Protein sequence: CASSLGAERAEQYF.

The V and J genes are TRBV7-8 and TRBJ2-7; D is unresolved. Germline values: CDR1 SGHVS, CDR2 FQNEAQ. CDR3 length: 13 amino acids. V lost 5 bases and J 1 base, leaving 9 bases between the germline ends. The CDR3 protein is CASSPNESYEQYF. The CDR3 bases are TGTGCCAGCAGCCCCAATGAGTCCTACGAGCAGTACTTC.

The chain has TRBV7-3 and TRBJ2-5; possibly TRBD1 for D (5 bases). CDR1 and CDR2 (germline): SGHTA, FQGTGA. This CDR3 contains 14 residues. Between the trimmed V and J ends, which lost 5 bases and 1 base, there was a span of 11 bases. This chain's CDR3 is CASSRGGAQETQYF. In nucleotides, the CDR3 is TGTGCCAGCAGCAGAGGTGGGGCCCAAGAGACCCAGTACTTC.

CDR3 residues: CAWGEQATYEQYF. DNA of the CDR3: TGTGCCTGGGGGGAACAGGCGACCTACGAGCAGTACTTC. The chain is built from TRBV30 and TRBJ2-7; D might be TRBD1 (5 bases). This CDR3 has 13 residues. Trimming left V 5 bases short and J 2 bases short, with 13 bases between. Germline V lookup: CDR1 GTSNPN, CDR2 SVGIG (reference sequence).

This rearrangement joins TRBV7-2 to TRBJ1-5; D is ambiguous. The V and J ends lost 6 bases and 0 bases respectively, with 9 bases between them. Germline CDR1 SGHTA, CDR2 FQGNSA. The CDR3 totals 14 residues. The DNA for the CDR3 is TGTGCCAGCAGTGATATTAATAGCAATCAGCCCCAGCATTTT. Protein: CASSDINSNQPQHF. The variable domain in full, with the rest retrieved from reference TRBV7-2 and TRBJ1-5, is GAGVSQSPSNKVTEKGKDVELRCDPISGHTALYWYRQSLGQGLEFLIYFQGNSAPDKSGLPSDRFSAERTGGSVSTLTIQRTQQEDSAVYLCASSDINSNQPQHFGDGTRLSIL.

The genes are TRBV6-1 and TRBJ2-2, with D unclear. With 7 bases removed from V and 7 bases from J, the gap between germline ends came to 19 bases. This CDR3 has 15 amino acids. Germline-derived CDR1 and CDR2 are MNHNS and SASEGT. This CDR3 is CASTLIVGFSGELFF. The DNA for the CDR3 is TGTGCCAGCACTCTAATAGTGGGGTTTAGCGGGGAGCTGTTTTTT.

This rearrangement joins TRBV2 to TRBJ1-2, with D perhaps TRBD1 (5 bases). Per the germline V gene, CDR1 is SNHLY and CDR2 is FYNNEI. Trimming removed 5 bases at V and 5 bases at J, with 15 bases between. This CDR3 is 14 amino acids long. The CDR3 nucleotides are TGTGCCAGCAGTTCGGGACCCCGGGAGTATGGCTACACCTTC. Translation: CASSSGPREYGYTF.

V gene TRBV11-2 combines with J gene TRBJ2-7; TRBD1 agrees at 9 bases. The germline gives CDR1 SGHAT, CDR2 FQNNGV. The trim removed 5 bases at V and 5 bases at J, leaving 7 bases unmatched. The CDR3 has 14 residues. The CDR3 DNA follows: TGTGCCAGCAGCCACGGACAGGGGCTAAACGAGCAGTACTTC. It yields the protein CASSHGQGLNEQYF. Based on the CDR3 plus reference TRBV11-2 and TRBJ2-7, the full variable domain is EAGVAQSPRYKIIEKRQSVAFWCNPISGHATLYWYQQILGQGPKLLIQFQNNGVVDDSQLPKDRFSAERLKGVDSTLKIQPAKLEDSAVYLCASSHGQGLNEQYFGPGTRLTVT.